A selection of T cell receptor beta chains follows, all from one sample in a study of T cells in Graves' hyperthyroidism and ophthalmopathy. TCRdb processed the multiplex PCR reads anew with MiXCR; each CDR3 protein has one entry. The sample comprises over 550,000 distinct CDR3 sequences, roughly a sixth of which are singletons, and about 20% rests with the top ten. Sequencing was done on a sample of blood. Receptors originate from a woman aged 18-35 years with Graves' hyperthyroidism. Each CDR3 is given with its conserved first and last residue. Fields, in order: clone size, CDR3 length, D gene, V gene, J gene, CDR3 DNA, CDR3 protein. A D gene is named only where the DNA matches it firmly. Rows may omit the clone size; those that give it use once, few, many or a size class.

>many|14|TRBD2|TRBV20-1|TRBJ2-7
TGCAGTGCTAATCCCGGGGGGGGCCCCTACGAGCAGTACTTC
CSANPGGGPYEQYF
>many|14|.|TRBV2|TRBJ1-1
TGTGCCAGCGCGACAGGAACAGTGAACACTGAAGCTTTCTTT
CASATGTVNTEAFF
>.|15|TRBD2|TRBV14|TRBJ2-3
TGTGCCAGCAGCCAAGACATGGGACTAGGAGATACGCAGTATTTT
CASSQDMGLGDTQYF
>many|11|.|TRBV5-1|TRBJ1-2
TGCGCCAGCAAAGGCGGAAGTAGTTACACCTTC
CASKGGSSYTF
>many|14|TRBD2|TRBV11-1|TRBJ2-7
TGTGCCAGCACCGGGACTAGCGGAGCGTACGAGCAGTACTTC
CASTGTSGAYEQYF
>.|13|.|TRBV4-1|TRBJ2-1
TGCGCCAGCAGCCAAGGACTCCACAATGAGCAGTTCTTC
CASSQGLHNEQFF
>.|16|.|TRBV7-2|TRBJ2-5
TGTGCCAGCAGCCGTATAGGGACACCACCACAAGAGACCCAGTACTTC
CASSRIGTPPQETQYF
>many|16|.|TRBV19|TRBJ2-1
TGTGCCAGTAGTATAGGCCGTCTCCGGGGCCTAAATGAGCAGTTCTTC
CASSIGRLRGLNEQFF
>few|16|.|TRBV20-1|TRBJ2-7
TGCAGTGCTAGAGATTTTATCAGGGAGGCGAGTCACGAGCAGTACTTC
CSARDFIREASHEQYF
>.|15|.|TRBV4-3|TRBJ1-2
TGCGCCAGCAGTCGAGCGTTGGAAGCTAACTATGGCTCCACCTTC
CASSRALEANYGSTF
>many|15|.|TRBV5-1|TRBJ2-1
TGCGCCAGCAGCCCGGGAGCTGGGCTGGGCAATGAGCAGTTCTTC
CASSPGAGLGNEQFF
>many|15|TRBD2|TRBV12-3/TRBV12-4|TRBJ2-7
TGTGCCAGCAGTTTATGGGGACTAGCGGGAACTGAGCAGTACTTC
CASSLWGLAGTEQYF
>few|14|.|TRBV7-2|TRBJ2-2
TGTGCCAGCAGCTTAGACAGGACCACCGGGGAGCTGTTTTTT
CASSLDRTTGELFF
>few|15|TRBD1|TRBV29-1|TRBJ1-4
TGCAGCGCCCGGACAGGGGGCAGTGGTAATGAAAAACTGTTTTTT
CSARTGGSGNEKLFF